This T cell receptor beta chain is drawn from a study of blood T cell repertoires in COVID-19. Study-level background: Researchers got acute and convalescent COVID-19 samples from the United States, Italy and Spain. PBMCs, B-cell-depleted T cells, or T cells provided the cDNA or gDNA that made up the material.

V lost 4 bases, J lost 5 bases, and 8 bases stayed unmatched. In germline, CDR1 is SGHRS, CDR2 YFSETQ. This CDR3 comprises 15 residues. Source study methods: Reference gene primers were amplified, and this amplification served to estimate nucleated cell counts. Assay used: immunoSEQ multiplex PCR; TCRdb lists only in-frame clones, some missing. V and J calls and clone size are as listed in that table; D and trimming were resolved from the DNA. The sample lists approximately 100,000 clones, around four fifths seen once, with about 10% in the top ten. The sequence came from a man between 65 and 85 years old with acute or convalescent COVID-19. The chain recombines TRBV5-1 with TRBJ2-2; the match to TRBD2 covers 7 bases. The sequenced sample consisted of peripheral blood. CDR3 nucleotides: TGCGCCAGCAGCGACTGGCGGGGGAATACCGGGGAGCTGTTTTTT. Translating gives CASSDWRGNTGELFF. Combining the CDR3 with reference TRBV5-1 and TRBJ2-2 gives the whole variable domain KAGVTQTPRYLIKTRGQQVTLSCSPISGHRSVSWYQQTPGQGLQFLFEYFSETQRNKGNFPGRFSGRQFSNSRSEMNVSTLELGDSALYLCASSDWRGNTGELFFGEGSRLTVL.